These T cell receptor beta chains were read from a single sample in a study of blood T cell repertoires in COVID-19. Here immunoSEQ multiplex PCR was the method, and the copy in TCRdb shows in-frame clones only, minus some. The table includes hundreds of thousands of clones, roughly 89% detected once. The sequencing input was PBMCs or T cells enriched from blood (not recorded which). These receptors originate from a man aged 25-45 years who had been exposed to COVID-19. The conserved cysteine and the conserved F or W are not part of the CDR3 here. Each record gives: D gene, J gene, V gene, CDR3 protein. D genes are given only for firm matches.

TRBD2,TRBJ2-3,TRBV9,ASSVSAGGPPDTQY
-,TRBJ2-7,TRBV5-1,ASSSRPGKDHSEQY
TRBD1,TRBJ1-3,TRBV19,ASSDRASGNTIY
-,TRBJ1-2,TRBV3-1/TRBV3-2,ASSQDPGGNDGYT
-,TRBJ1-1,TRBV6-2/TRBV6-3,ASSLIQGHTEAF
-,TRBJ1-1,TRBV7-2,ASSLGTGGAGPLNTEAF
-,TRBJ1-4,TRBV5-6,ASSLARGEKLF
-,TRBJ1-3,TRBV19,ASSIQANSGNTIY
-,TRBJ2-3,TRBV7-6,ASSLWSGFTDTQY
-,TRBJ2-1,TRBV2,ASVQSGSYNEQF
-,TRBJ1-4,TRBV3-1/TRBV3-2,ASSPGVGPNEKLF
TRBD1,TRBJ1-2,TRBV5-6,ASSLSRGPISYGYT
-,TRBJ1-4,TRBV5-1,ASSLESGEKLF
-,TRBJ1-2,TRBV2,ASSEPDGYT
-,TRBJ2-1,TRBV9,ASSRTPPSYNEQF
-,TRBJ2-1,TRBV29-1,SVAYRDYNEQF
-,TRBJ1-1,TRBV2,ASSEGAYTEAF
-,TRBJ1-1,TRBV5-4,ASSPVGGMNTEAF
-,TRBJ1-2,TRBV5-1,ASSSSLDGYT
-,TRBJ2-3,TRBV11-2,ASRNTGTLRTDTQY
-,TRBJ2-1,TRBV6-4,ASASQGPVGNEQF
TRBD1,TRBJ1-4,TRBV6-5,ASSMQGVEKLF
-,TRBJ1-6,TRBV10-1,ASNIQQGPPNNPLH